Sequencing of this T cell receptor beta chain was carried out in a study of T cell responses to AZD1222 COVID-19 vaccine. Background on the study: Some second doses came at about 4 weeks and others at about 12 weeks; these were pooled.

Looked up from germline, CDR1 is SGHRS and CDR2 is YFSETQ. This CDR3 is built from 13 residues. Trimming took off 7 bases at V and 7 bases at J, with 15 bases between the two ends. Remarks on this clone: Its antigen remains unidentified.

Study-wide results and caveats: Just six AZD1222 recipients were seropositive at baseline. The study reported that nearly half of spike-specific TCRs target unmutated variant regions.

The repertoire was sequenced with immunoSEQ multiplex PCR; TCRdb's copy has only in-frame clones and lacks some. The sample has 90,000 to 150,000 clones, 85% to 90% seen once; the top ten hold roughly 12%. Sequencing used peripheral blood, obtained on day 0 of AZD1222 vaccination. This sequence was found in an adult in good health. This rearrangement joins TRBV5-1 to TRBJ2-1; D might be TRBD2 (5 bases). The CDR3 coding sequence is TGCGCCAGCCGCCCGGGGTCAAGGAATGAGCAGTTCTTC. Translated, it gives CASRPGSRNEQFF.